Given below is one T cell receptor (beta chain) in context. The antigen is not known. The CDR3 runs to 16 residues. CDR1 SGHTA and CDR2 FQGNSA come from the germline V gene. What made the TCR beta cDNA was 5'RACE template switching with UMIs. One entry per CDR3 protein, without DNA, is what TCRdb gives after re-calling the 5' RACE reads. Its clone listing holds approximately 380,000 distinct CDR3 sequences. The sample originates from a study of T cells expressing NK-cell markers. Across the study: The TCR beta repertoires originated in sorted CD3+CD56+NKG2C+, CD3+CD56+NKG2C- and CD3+CD56-NKG2C+ T cells. Notes on the study in general: The share of CD8+ T cells held by dominant NKG2C+ clonotypes was about 1.0-7.5% in about 6 donors. HCMV specificity of the expanded NKG2C+ T cell clones was not established.

The sequenced sample consisted of blood T cells: a sorted CD56 or NKG2C T cell subset, CD4+ or CD8+ T cells, or bulk PBMC T cells (not recorded which). The chain carries TRBV7-2 and TRBJ1-2. The TCR originated in a man aged 18-70 years in good health. This CDR3 is CASSLVQAALNYGYTF.